One sample yielded the 19 T cell receptor beta chains listed below, sequenced in a study of CD8+CD57+ T cells in acquired aplastic anemia. Profiles of TCR beta VDJ and CDR3 were generated from a genomic DNA template. From the reads, TCRdb called clonotypes with MiXCR, one entry per CDR3 protein. The profile shows roughly 64,000 distinct CDR3 sequences, about 50% of them singletons. Sequenced sample: sorted CD4+, CD8+, or CD8+CD57+ T cells (not recorded which) from PBMCs. Receptors were obtained from a human donor in good health, serving as a control.

About this clonotype: A much larger clone lies one base from this, so it may be a read error. Lacking the conserved final phenylalanine or tryptophan, this CDR3 likely reflects a read error. The chain links TRBV28 to TRBJ1-1; 10 bases map to TRBD1. The V gene's germline CDR1 is MDHEN and CDR2 SYDVKM. The CDR3 consists of 14 residues. The V segment lost 3 bases and the J segment 4 bases; nucleotides outside the gene matches: 2. The DNA for the CDR3 is TGTGCCAGCAGTTTGAGACAGGGGGCCACTGAAGCTTTCCTT. Translation: CASSLRQGATEAFL.

The CDR3 protein is CAISEPDYIRPGNEQFF. For the CDR3, the DNA is TGTGCCATCAGTGAGCCGGACTATATCCGTCCGGGGAATGAGCAGTTCTTC. J is TRBJ2-1 and V is TRBV10-3, with D perhaps TRBD2 (6 bases). The ends were cut back, 2 bases at V and 7 bases at J, with 21 bases in the middle. This CDR3 has 17 residues. Germline-derived CDR1 and CDR2 are ENHRY and SYGVKD.

This clonotype was counted ten times or more. The J gene is TRBJ2-2, the V gene TRBV6-1; D is uncertain. V was cut by 3 bases and J by 2 bases, with 4 bases left in between. CDR1 is MNHNS, CDR2 SASEGT, per germline. The CDR3 totals 13 residues. The CDR3 sequence: CASSDPNTGELFF. CDR3 bases: TGTGCCAGCAGTGACCCTAACACCGGGGAGCTGTTTTTT.

This clonotype appeared many times. The chain links TRBV9 to TRBJ2-1; TRBD2 agrees at 7 bases. Germline V CDR1 and CDR2: SGDLS, YYNGEE. The CDR3 has 15 residues. V was pared by 1 base and J by 8 bases, with 9 bases of the junction left unmatched. CDR3 nucleotide sequence: TGTGCCAGCAGCGTATCTGCCGTCCGGGGGGATGAGCAGTTCTTC. Translating gives CASSVSAVRGDEQFF.

As to this clonotype: Since the CDR3 does not end with the conserved phenylalanine or tryptophan, this likely comes from a read error. The gene calls are TRBV4-2 and TRBJ1-1; 12 nucleotides agree with TRBD1. CDR3 length: 16 residues. CDR1 and CDR2 (germline): LGHNA, YNFKEQ. V gave up 4 bases and J gave up 4 bases; unmatched junction bases: 7. Written as DNA, the CDR3 is TGTGCCAGCAGCCCTAGGGACAGGGGGCAGGGCACTGAAGCTTTCCTT. Its translation: CASSPRDRGQGTEAFL.

The chain links TRBV19 to TRBJ1-1, with 8 bases fitting TRBD1. There are 17 residues in the CDR3. V gave up 3 bases and J gave up 0 bases; unmatched junction bases: 9. Germline loops: CDR1 LNHDA, CDR2 SQIVND (reference sequence). The CDR3 DNA follows: TGTGCCAGTAGTATCGAGCGGTCAGGGGGCCTGAACACTGAAGCTTTCTTT. Protein sequence: CASSIERSGGLNTEAFF. Variable domain in full (rest from reference TRBV19 and TRBJ1-1): DGGITQSPKYLFRKEGQNVTLSCEQNLNHDAMYWYRQDPGQGLRLIYYSQIVNDFQKGDIAEGYSVSREKKESFPLTVTSAQKNPTAFYLCASSIERSGGLNTEAFFGQGTRLTVV.

To note about this clonotype: The junction departs from germline at one end; a sequencing error may be responsible. V is TRBV24-1 and J is TRBJ2-7, with D possibly being TRBD2 (5 bases). The CDR3 runs to 13 residues. Germline CDR1 reads KGHDR; CDR2 reads SFDVKD. The DNA for the CDR3 is TGTGCCACCAGTGGGACTGCCTCCTACGATCAGTACTTC. Protein product: CATSGTASYDQYF.

This clonotype was counted at least ten times. The J gene is TRBJ2-7, the V gene TRBV6-2 or TRBV6-3, with unresolved D. The CDR3 loop spans 11 amino acids. Looked up from germline, CDR1 is MNHEY and CDR2 is SVGEGT. The germline V and J ends were trimmed by 6 bases and 2 bases, with 5 bases remaining between them. CDR3: CASSTTYEQYF. The CDR3 DNA follows: TGTGCCAGCAGCACAACCTACGAGCAGTACTTC.

A few counts support this clonotype. An end of the junction does not agree with germline; a read error may underlie this. The chain has TRBV11-2 and TRBJ1-2; the match to TRBD1 covers 9 bases. The CDR3 is made up of 19 amino acids. Germline values: CDR1 SGHAT, CDR2 FQNNGV. The CDR3, as DNA: TGTGCCAGCAGCTTAGTTTATTCGGGACAGGGTGGGACTAACCATGGCTACACCTTC. Translated, it gives CASSLVYSGQGGTNHGYTF.

The genes are TRBV29-1 and TRBJ2-3; the match to TRBD1 covers 10 bases. The CDR3 has 14 amino acids. Germline V gives CDR1 SQVTM, CDR2 ANQGSEA. Unmatched junction bases numbered 6, after V lost 6 bases and J lost 3 bases. The CDR3 protein is CSVTGTGETDTQYF. As DNA, the CDR3 is TGCAGCGTGACCGGGACAGGGGAAACAGATACGCAGTATTTT.

Only one count was recorded for this clonotype. This sequence joins TRBV19 and TRBJ2-1; D is unresolved. This CDR3 is built from 11 residues. With 6 bases removed from V and 10 bases from J, the gap between germline ends came to 10 bases. Germline-derived CDR1 and CDR2 are LNHDA and SQIVND (reference sequence). The CDR3 DNA reads as TGTGCCAGTAGCAAGATTGGCGAGCAGTTCTTC. This codes for CASSKIGEQFF.

The chain recombines TRBV25-1 with TRBJ2-3; 12 nucleotides agree with TRBD2. The CDR3 is made up of 15 amino acids. The trim removed 4 bases at V and 2 bases at J, leaving 1 base unmatched. Per the germline V gene, CDR1 is MGHDK and CDR2 is SYGVNS. In nucleotides, the CDR3 is TGTGCCAGCAGTGCTAGCGGGGGGGCCACAGATACGCAGTATTTT. Its translation is CASSASGGATDTQYF.

This sequence joins TRBV11-2 and TRBJ2-3; TRBD2 aligns across 9 bases. Germline-derived CDR1 and CDR2 are SGHAT and FQNNGV. CDR3 length: 18 amino acids. V lost 0 bases to trimming and J lost 1 base; unmatched junction nucleotides: 8. Here the CDR3 reads CASSLEGLASGGTDTQYF. In DNA form, the CDR3 reads TGTGCCAGCAGCTTAGAGGGTTTGGCTAGCGGGGGCACAGATACGCAGTATTTT. The entire variable domain, with the rest obtained from reference TRBV11-2 and TRBJ2-3, is as follows: EAGVAQSPRYKIIEKRQSVAFWCNPISGHATLYWYQQILGQGPKLLIQFQNNGVVDDSQLPKDRFSAERLKGVDSTLKIQPAKLEDSAVYLCASSLEGLASGGTDTQYFGPGTRLTVL.

J is TRBJ1-1 and V is TRBV19; the D is unclear. The CDR3 has 10 residues. Deletions cut 10 bases from V and 0 bases from J, with 3 bases between. Germline V gene sequence: CDR1 LNHDA, CDR2 SQIVND (reference sequence). In DNA form, the CDR3 reads TGTGCCACGCTGAACACTGAAGCTTTCTTT. Its translation is CATLNTEAFF. Variable domain in full (rest from reference TRBV19 and TRBJ1-1): DGGITQSPKYLFRKEGQNVTLSCEQNLNHDAMYWYRQDPGQGLRLIYYSQIVNDFQKGDIAEGYSVSREKKESFPLTVTSAQKNPTAFYLCATLNTEAFFGQGTRLTVV.

V and J are TRBV11-1 and TRBJ1-5, with 12 bases that match TRBD1. V lost 5 bases, J lost 4 bases, and 6 bases stayed unmatched. Looked up from germline, CDR1 is SGHAT and CDR2 is FQDESV (reference sequence). This CDR3 has 16 residues. The CDR3 reads CASSQGTGGRNQPQHF. CDR3 bases: TGTGCCAGCAGCCAAGGGACAGGGGGCAGGAATCAGCCCCAGCATTTT.

The table lists this clonotype with many counts. This chain connects TRBV11-2 to TRBJ2-1; 7 bases are a match to TRBD2. CDR3 length equals 15 residues. Per germline, CDR1 SGHAT and CDR2 FQNNGV. After removal of 5 bases from V and 4 bases from J, the junction contained 8 bases not matched to a gene. Here the CDR3 DNA reads TGTGCCAGCAGCCCCCAAAGCGGGACTTACAATGAGCAGTTCTTC. Amino acid sequence: CASSPQSGTYNEQFF.

This clonotype was recorded at least ten times. V gene TRBV3-1 combines with J gene TRBJ1-1; possible D gene TRBD1, 5 bases. V lost 3 bases and J lost 4, with 9 bases in between. This CDR3 is built from 13 residues. CDR1 is LGHDT and CDR2 is YNNKEL in the germline V gene (reference sequence). The CDR3 loop is CASSHLGGTEAFF. The CDR3 DNA sequence: TGTGCCAGCAGCCATTTGGGGGGCACTGAAGCTTTCTTT.

The chain links TRBV2 to TRBJ2-7, with 7 bases that match TRBD2. This CDR3 has 11 amino acids. Per germline, CDR1 SNHLY and CDR2 FYNNEI. Losses at the gene ends were 6 bases for V and 8 bases for J; bases not matched to a gene: 4. The CDR3 reads CASSNGGKQYF. The CDR3 DNA sequence: TGTGCCAGCAGCAACGGGGGGAAGCAGTACTTC.

This clonotype appeared many times. The rearrangement uses TRBV11-2 and TRBJ2-3, with D possibly TRBD2 on 6 matching bases. V was shortened by 0 bases and J by 5 bases, with 12 bases between the two germline ends. Germline V gives CDR1 SGHAT, CDR2 FQNNGV. The CDR3 contains 15 residues. DNA for the CDR3: TGTGCCAGCAGCTTAGATGCTTCGGGGGTAGATACGCAGTATTTT. It is translated as CASSLDASGVDTQYF.